One sample yielded the 5 T cell receptor beta chains listed below, sequenced in a study of T cells in Graves' hyperthyroidism and ophthalmopathy. TCR beta CDR3 regions were amplified from RNA transcripts. First-round RT-PCR targeting the TCR CDR3 was performed with the HTBI primer set. TCRdb re-derived calls from the multiplex PCR reads in MiXCR, one entry per CDR3 protein. Here the sample spans 450,000 to 600,000 distinct CDR3 sequences, approximately 14% being singletons. Source material: blood. Every receptor here comes from a woman in her 40s with Graves' hyperthyroidism.

This clonotype came up many times. The V call is TRBV20-1, the J call TRBJ2-1; 7 positions match TRBD2. Germline V gene sequence: CDR1 DFQATT, CDR2 SNEGSKA (reference sequence). The CDR3 length is 16 residues. V gave up 5 bases and J gave up 2 bases; unmatched junction bases: 12. CDR3 nucleotide sequence: TGCAGTGCTCCAGCCAGGGAGGGACTAACCTACAATGAGCAGTTCTTC. It encodes CSAPAREGLTYNEQFF.

This clonotype was picked up many times. This chain joins TRBV18 and TRBJ1-1; TRBD1 might be the D (6 bases). Germline V gene data show CDR1 as KGHSH and CDR2 as LQKENI. The CDR3 consists of 14 residues. Trimming stripped 2 bases from V and 4 bases from J, with 11 bases between. The CDR3 here is CASSPAKGGTEAFF. The CDR3 DNA sequence: TGTGCCAGCTCACCAGCGAAGGGGGGCACTGAAGCTTTCTTT. The variable domain in full, completed from reference TRBV18 and TRBJ1-1, reads NAGVMQNPRHLVRRRGQEARLRCSPMKGHSHVYWYRQLPEEGLKFMVYLQKENIIDESGMPKERFSAEFPKEGPSILRIQQVVRGDSAAYFCASSPAKGGTEAFFGQGTRLTVV.

This chain uses TRBV6-1 with TRBJ2-3, with TRBD2 matching over 10 bases. Germline values: CDR1 MNHNS, CDR2 SASEGT. There are 15 residues in the CDR3. V was clipped by 5 bases and J by 4 bases; unmatched bases: 6. Here the CDR3 reads CASSSLAGVPDTQYF. DNA of the CDR3: TGTGCCAGCAGTTCCCTAGCGGGAGTGCCAGATACGCAGTATTTT.

J is TRBJ2-7 and V is TRBV5-6; 8 nucleotides align to TRBD1. CDR1 is SGHDT, CDR2 YYEEEE, per germline. CDR3 size: 15 residues. V shed 4 bases and J 3 bases; nucleotides not matched to a gene: 9. The CDR3 here is CASSTGQGHRYEQYF. DNA for the CDR3: TGTGCCAGCAGCACTGGACAGGGTCACCGCTACGAGCAGTACTTC.

The chain is built from TRBV6-2 or TRBV6-3 and TRBJ2-2; unclear D gene. The germline gives CDR1 MNHEY, CDR2 SVGEGT. The CDR3 has 15 amino acids. V lost 2 bases, J lost 4 bases, and 11 bases lay in between. The CDR3 spells CASSYTGPLTGELFF. The CDR3 DNA reads TGTGCCAGCAGTTACACCGGGCCCCTCACCGGGGAGCTGTTTTTT.